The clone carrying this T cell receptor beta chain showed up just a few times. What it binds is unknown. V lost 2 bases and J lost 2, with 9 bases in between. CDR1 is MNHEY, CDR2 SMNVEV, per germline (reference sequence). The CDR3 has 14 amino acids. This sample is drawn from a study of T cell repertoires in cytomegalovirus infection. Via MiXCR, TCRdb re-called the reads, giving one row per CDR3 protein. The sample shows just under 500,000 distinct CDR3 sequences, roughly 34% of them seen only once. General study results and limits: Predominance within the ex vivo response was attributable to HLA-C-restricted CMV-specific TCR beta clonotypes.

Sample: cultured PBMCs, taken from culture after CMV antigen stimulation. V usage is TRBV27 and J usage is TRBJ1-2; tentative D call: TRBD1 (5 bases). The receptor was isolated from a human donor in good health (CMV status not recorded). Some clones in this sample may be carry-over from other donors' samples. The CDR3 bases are TGTGCCAGCAGTTTAGCAGGGATGAACTATGGCTACACCTTC. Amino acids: CASSLAGMNYGYTF.